Sequencing of this TCR beta chain was carried out in a study of post-analysis software for immune sequencing data. For the study at large: Relapsing-remitting, secondary progressive and progressive-relapsing courses of multiple sclerosis were included.

The germline V gene has CDR1 LGHNA and CDR2 YNFKEQ. Between the trimmed V and J ends, which lost 1 base and 8 bases, there was a span of 18 bases. This CDR3 contains 16 residues. Tagging with unique molecular identifiers was a feature of the TCR beta cDNA libraries. TCRdb itself ran the PCR reads through MiXCR, one entry per CDR3 protein. The sample holds about half a million distinct CDR3 sequences, approximately 34% seen once. Worth noting for this clonotype: Its antigen is not known.

The study, taken as a whole, reports: There were five or six TRBV segments more frequent in patients than controls, and TRBV5-6, TRBV5-1 and TRBV20-1 were among them.

Sequenced material: blood. The source of this sequence is a girl younger than 18 with multiple sclerosis. V gene TRBV4-2 combines with J gene TRBJ2-1, with D hard to call. The CDR3 DNA reads TGTGCCAGCAGCCAAGCCGTCGTCTTTCTCGCCGATGAGCAGTTCTTC. Its protein product is CASSQAVVFLADEQFF.